This T cell receptor (beta chain) was retrieved from a study of T cell responses to AZD1222 COVID-19 vaccine. Profiled with immunoSEQ multiplex PCR; TCRdb holds only in-frame clones, not every one. The sample records about 64,000 clones, 85% to 95% being singletons. This CDR3 is 13 amino acids long. The germline V gene encodes CDR1 LNHDA and CDR2 SQIVND (reference sequence). V lost 11 bases and J 9 bases, leaving 22 bases between the germline ends. The TCR originated in an adult who received the MenACWY meningococcal vaccine as a control. The sequenced sample was peripheral blood, obtained 28 days after the second dose of the MenACWY control vaccine. The genes are TRBV19 and TRBJ1-2; D not resolved. This chain's CDR3 is CASSLQPTKSYTF. The CDR3 bases are TGTGCCTCGTCCCTTCAGCCTACCAAGAGCTACACCTTC.